This TCR beta chain was recovered during a study of cytomegalovirus exposure and HLA in healthy donors. Study-wide points: Across HLA loci, a later analysis found differing TCR association rates, with DRB1 most and HLA-C fewest.

With regard to this clone: Its cognate antigen is unknown.

Primers for the PCR totalled 60 Vbeta and 13 Jbeta. Data came from immunoSEQ multiplex PCR; TCRdb stores just in-frame clones and leaves some out. The table records around 100,000 clones, 65% of them present only once. This CDR3 spans 13 amino acids. V lost 2 bases, J lost 3 bases, and 0 bases stayed unmatched. CDR1 and CDR2 from the germline V gene are GTSNPN and SVGIG (reference sequence). Sequencing was done on a sample of PBMCs. The receptor was isolated from a man in his thirties or forties in good health and CMV-seropositive. This chain connects TRBV30 to TRBJ1-4, with 7 nucleotides matching TRBD1. The CDR3 DNA reads TGTGCCTGGAGTACAGGGGCTAATGAAAAACTGTTTTTT. This codes for CAWSTGANEKLFF.